A single sample is the source of the 14 T cell receptor beta chains below, sequenced in a study of cytomegalovirus exposure and HLA in healthy donors (dated by TCRdb to between 2016 and 2019). The receptor library was made with the immunoSEQ multiplex PCR assay. For the multiplex PCR, a mixture combining 60 forward primers for TCR Vbeta segments and 13 reverse primers for TCR Jbeta segments was used. The clones in this table, taken by TCRdb from immuneACCESS, are in-frame only. Not every clone is retained; where verified, under half of the shortfall comes from an unresolved V gene, and the cause of the rest is unknown. In all, the sample holds roughly 120,000 clones, and 75% to 90% of those were seen once. Jointly, the top ten make up 1.5% to 2% of the sample. The specimen sequenced was PBMCs. The origin of the receptors is a middle-aged man in good health and CMV-seronegative.

The chain has TRBV28 and TRBJ1-1; maybe TRBD1 (6 bases). Trimming removed 3 bases at V and 1 base at J, with 6 bases between. Germline CDR1 MDHEN, CDR2 SYDVKM. This CDR3 contains 13 residues. The DNA for the CDR3 is TGTGCCAGCAGTTTGGGACAGAACACTGAAGCTTTCTTT. Translated: CASSLGQNTEAFF. Full variable domain (remainder filled in from reference TRBV28 and TRBJ1-1): DVKVTQSSRYLVKRTGEKVFLECVQDMDHENMFWYRQDPGLGLRLIYFSYDVKMKEKGDIPEGYSVSREKKERFSLILESASTNQTSMYLCASSLGQNTEAFFGQGTRLTVV.

The chain carries TRBV5-4 and TRBJ2-7; the D gene is possibly TRBD2 (5 bases). Germline V gene sequence: CDR1 SGHNT, CDR2 YYREEE (reference sequence). Trimming took off 7 bases at V and 5 bases at J, with 16 bases between the two ends. The CDR3 is 13 residues long. DNA of the CDR3: TGTGCCAGCTCCCCGGAGGATAGGAACGAGCAGTACTTC. Protein product: CASSPEDRNEQYF. Supplemented by reference TRBV5-4 and TRBJ2-7, the full variable domain reads ETGVTQSPTHLIKTRGQQVTLRCSSQSGHNTVSWYQQALGQGPQFIFQYYREEENGRGNFPPRFSGLQFPNYSSELNVNALELDDSALYLCASSPEDRNEQYFGPGTRLTVT.

The chain employs TRBV28 and TRBJ1-4, with D tentatively TRBD1 (6 bases). CDR3 size: 14 residues. Looked up from germline, CDR1 is MDHEN and CDR2 is SYDVKM. V gave up 5 bases and J gave up 5 bases, with 12 bases separating them. CDR3: CASSPWTENEKLFF. CDR3 DNA sequence: TGTGCCAGCAGTCCTTGGACAGAAAATGAAAAACTGTTTTTT.

There are a few counts of this clone. The chain employs TRBV5-8 and TRBJ1-6, with TRBD1 identical over 7 bases. CDR1 and CDR2 (germline): SGHTS, YDEGEE. Trimming took 2 bases from V and 8 from J; bases not matched to a gene: 4. The CDR3 contains 14 residues. The CDR3 here is CASSLGGADSPLHF. In DNA, the CDR3 is TGTGCCAGCAGCTTAGGGGGCGCCGATTCACCCCTCCACTTT.

This clone is a singleton in its sample. This chain connects TRBV18 to TRBJ2-6; TRBD1 matches 11 bases. Germline lookup yields CDR1 KGHSH and CDR2 LQKENI. The V gene end was trimmed by 6 bases and the J gene end by 1 base; junction bases not matched to a gene: 11. The CDR3 totals 19 residues. CDR3 in amino acids: CASSPLPGTGGSGANVLTF. CDR3 DNA: TGTGCCAGCTCGCCGCTCCCCGGGACAGGGGGTTCTGGGGCCAACGTCCTGACTTTC.

The chain has TRBV5-1 and TRBJ2-7, with D possibly TRBD2 on 5 matching bases. The CDR3 sequence is 14 residues long. The V end was cut by 0 bases, the J end by 2 bases, with 9 bases between. Germline V lookup: CDR1 SGHRS, CDR2 YFSETQ. CDR3 residues: CASSLEPGTYEQYF. CDR3 sequence (DNA): TGCGCCAGCAGCTTGGAACCCGGGACCTACGAGCAGTACTTC.

The V call is TRBV29-1, the J call TRBJ1-1; 10 nucleotides line up with TRBD1. Germline V gene sequence: CDR1 SQVTM, CDR2 ANQGSEA. This CDR3 region has 13 residues. V lost 4 bases, J lost 5 bases, and 4 bases stayed unmatched. CDR3 region: CSVGGQGGTEAFF. DNA for the CDR3: TGCAGCGTTGGAGGACAGGGGGGAACTGAAGCTTTCTTT.

The V and J genes are TRBV2 and TRBJ2-1, with 13 bases lining up with TRBD2. The V gene end was trimmed by 1 base and the J gene end by 6 bases; junction bases not matched to a gene: 3. Germline loops: CDR1 SNHLY, CDR2 FYNNEI. CDR3 length: 16 amino acids. CDR3 protein: CASSEVGLAGVNEQFF. In DNA, the CDR3 is TGTGCCAGCAGTGAAGTCGGACTAGCGGGGGTCAATGAGCAGTTCTTC.

In this sample, this clone turned up once. The V and J genes are TRBV5-1 and TRBJ2-3; 10 nucleotides match TRBD1. Looked up from germline, CDR1 is SGHRS and CDR2 is YFSETQ. With V trimmed by 4 bases and J by 0 bases, 5 bases remained unmatched. There are 16 residues in the CDR3. CDR3 sequence: CASSTGTGASTDTQYF. CDR3 in DNA: TGCGCCAGCAGCACCGGGACAGGGGCTAGCACAGATACGCAGTATTTT.

The J gene is TRBJ2-7, the V gene TRBV7-2; D is possibly TRBD1 (6 bases). V lost 1 base and J lost 3, with 16 bases in between. There are 16 residues in the CDR3. Germline V gene lookup returns CDR1 SGHTA and CDR2 FQGNSA. CDR3 residues: CASSLGFRDIRYEQYF. CDR3 DNA: TGTGCCAGCAGCTTAGGATTCCGGGACATTCGCTACGAGCAGTACTTC.

This clone was found a few times. The chain combines TRBV6-1 with TRBJ1-1, with TRBD1 matching over 10 bases. Unmatched junction bases numbered 9, after V lost 4 bases and J lost 1 base. Germline V gene data show CDR1 as MNHNS and CDR2 as SASEGT. The CDR3 spans 17 residues. The CDR3 DNA reads as TGTGCCAGCAGTGCCCCGGGACAGGGGATAGGGAACACTGAAGCTTTCTTT. This encodes CASSAPGQGIGNTEAFF.

The rearrangement links TRBV29-1 to TRBJ1-1; perhaps TRBD1 as D (5 bases). V lost 4 bases to trimming and J lost 1 base, with 10 bases between them. The CDR3 has 13 amino acids. Looked up from germline, CDR1 is SQVTM and CDR2 is ANQGSEA. The CDR3 protein is CSVGQGRNTEAFF. CDR3 nucleotides: TGCAGCGTTGGGCAGGGAAGGAACACTGAAGCTTTCTTT.

The V call is TRBV5-1, the J call TRBJ2-5, with a weak D call TRBD1 (5 bases). This CDR3 has 16 amino acids. CDR1 SGHRS and CDR2 YFSETQ come from the germline V gene. Trimming removed 4 bases at V and 2 bases at J, with 18 bases between. Here the CDR3 reads CASSPGVAGRQETQYF. For the CDR3, the DNA is TGCGCCAGCAGCCCCGGTGTGGCAGGGCGGCAAGAGACCCAGTACTTC. Full variable domain (missing parts from reference TRBV5-1 and TRBJ2-5): KAGVTQTPRYLIKTRGQQVTLSCSPISGHRSVSWYQQTPGQGLQFLFEYFSETQRNKGNFPGRFSGRQFSNSRSEMNVSTLELGDSALYLCASSPGVAGRQETQYFGPGTRLLVL.

The V gene is TRBV6-6, the J gene TRBJ1-5, with D uncertain. This CDR3 has 14 residues. Germline CDR1 reads MNHNY; CDR2 reads SVGAGI (reference sequence). V shed 5 bases and J shed 3 bases, with 11 bases lying between them. The CDR3 nucleotides read TGTGCCAGCAGTATTGGCCGAAACAATCAGCCCCAGCATTTT. It encodes CASSIGRNNQPQHF.